This is a list of T cell receptor beta chains from one sample in a study of Graves' ophthalmopathy and Graves' hyperthyroidism. TCRdb ran MiXCR on the multiplex PCR reads and lists one entry per CDR3 protein. The sample has hundreds of thousands of distinct CDR3 sequences; approximately 40% are singletons. Specimen: peripheral blood. Receptor source: an adult man with Graves' ophthalmopathy. Both conserved end residues are part of each CDR3. The D gene is left open where the match is weak. For some rows the clone size is stated as once, few or many, or as a class when expanded; others skip it.

j_gene,d_gene,abundance,v_gene,CDR3aa,CDR3nt
TRBJ1-4,TRBD1,.,TRBV7-9,CASSLRTGAEKLFF,TGTGCCAGCAGCCTCCGGACAGGGGCCGAAAAACTGTTTTTT
TRBJ2-5,.,few,TRBV24-1,CATSDVEETQYF,TGTGCCACCAGTGATGTCGAAGAGACCCAGTACTTC
TRBJ1-2,.,few,TRBV9,CASSQDGAGYYGYTF,TGTGCCAGCAGCCAAGATGGGGCGGGGTACTATGGCTACACCTTC
TRBJ2-5,.,many,TRBV7-9,CASSLVPSTGWETQYF,TGTGCCAGCAGCTTAGTCCCAAGCACAGGGTGGGAGACCCAGTACTTC
TRBJ2-7,.,.,TRBV10-3,CASIGSGPEYYEQYF,TGTGCCAGCATTGGGTCGGGGCCCGAATACTACGAGCAGTACTTC
TRBJ1-1,.,.,TRBV14,CASSQVVTGDEAFF,TGTGCCAGCAGCCAAGTTGTGACGGGAGATGAAGCTTTCTTT
TRBJ1-1,.,many,TRBV11-2,CASSLARGNTEAFF,TGTGCCAGCAGCTTAGCCCGGGGGAACACTGAAGCTTTCTTT
TRBJ2-7,.,.,TRBV5-5,CASSLRSGIYEQYF,TGTGCCAGCAGCTTGAGGTCAGGGATCTACGAGCAGTACTTC
TRBJ1-2,.,.,TRBV25-1,CASSEGSSGNYGYTF,TGTGCCAGCAGTGAAGGGTCTAGCGGGAACTATGGCTACACCTTC
TRBJ1-1,.,many,TRBV2,CATYGRKGMNTEAFF,TGTGCCACCTACGGCCGAAAGGGGATGAACACTGAAGCTTTCTTT
TRBJ2-2,.,few,TRBV7-9,CASSADRELFF,TGTGCCAGCAGCGCGGACAGGGAGCTGTTTTTT
TRBJ1-1,.,many,TRBV7-8,CASSLGIRGDSGTEAFF,TGTGCCAGCAGCTTGGGTATAAGAGGGGATTCGGGCACTGAAGCTTTCTTT
TRBJ2-7,TRBD2,.,TRBV6-6,CASIDSAGDEQYF,TGTGCCAGCATCGATTCAGCGGGAGACGAGCAGTACTTC
TRBJ2-5,TRBD1,many,TRBV7-8,CASSLGDRGRGETQYF,TGTGCCAGCAGCCTGGGGGACAGGGGAAGGGGTGAGACCCAGTACTTC